This T cell receptor beta chain was sequenced in a study of cytomegalovirus exposure and HLA in healthy donors. Study information: Earlier results showed roughly 120 million unique TCR beta sequences derived from roughly 190 million T cells.

This CDR3 contains 16 residues. V was pared by 4 bases and J by 0 bases, with 8 bases of the junction left unmatched. Looked up from germline, CDR1 is GTSNPN and CDR2 is SVGIG (reference sequence). Worth noting for this clone: The antigen is not known.

Primers for the PCR totalled 60 Vbeta and 13 Jbeta. Using immunoSEQ multiplex PCR, the repertoire was profiled, and TCRdb retains in-frame clones only, with some absent. The data contain around 130,000 clones, around 80% of them singletons. The donors comprised healthy bone marrow donors. Points from the study as a whole: Later on, a genetic analysis was performed. It linked a missense variant in DCLRE1C with V- and J-gene trimming of TCR beta. In vitro testing confirmed a few CMV-associated chains as specific for CMV antigens.

The sequenced material came from PBMCs. The TCR comes from a woman in her late teens or twenties in good health and CMV-seronegative. The rearrangement uses TRBV30 and TRBJ2-1; 8 bases are shared with TRBD2. CDR3: CAWIPGLGPSYNEQFF. DNA for the CDR3: TGTGCCTGGATACCGGGACTAGGACCCTCCTACAATGAGCAGTTCTTC.